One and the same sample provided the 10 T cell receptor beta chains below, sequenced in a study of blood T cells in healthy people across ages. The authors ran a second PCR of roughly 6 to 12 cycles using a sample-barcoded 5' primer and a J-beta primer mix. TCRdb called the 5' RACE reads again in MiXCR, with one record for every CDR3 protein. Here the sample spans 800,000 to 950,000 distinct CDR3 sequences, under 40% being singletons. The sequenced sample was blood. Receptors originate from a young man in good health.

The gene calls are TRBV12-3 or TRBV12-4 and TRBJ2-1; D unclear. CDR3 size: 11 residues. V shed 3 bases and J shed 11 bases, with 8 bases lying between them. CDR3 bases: TGTGCCAGCAGTTTCCGAGAGAAGCAGTTCTTC. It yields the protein CASSFREKQFF.

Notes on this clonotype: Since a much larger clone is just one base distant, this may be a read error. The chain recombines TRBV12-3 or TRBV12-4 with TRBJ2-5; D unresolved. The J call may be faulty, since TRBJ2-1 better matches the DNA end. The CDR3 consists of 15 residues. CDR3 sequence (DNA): TGTGCCAGCAGTTCTCCCCCGGCTTCGCAAGAGACCCAGTTCTTC. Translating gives CASSSPPASQETQFF.

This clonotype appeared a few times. CDR3 protein: CSAPPRAYNEQFF. Written as DNA, the CDR3 is TGCAGTGCTCCGCCCCGAGCCTACAATGAGCAGTTCTTC. The rearrangement joins TRBV20-1 to TRBJ2-1; D is ambiguous. This CDR3 contains 13 residues. Looked up from germline, CDR1 is DFQATT and CDR2 is SNEGSKA (reference sequence). Trimming took off 5 bases at V and 2 bases at J, with 10 bases between the two ends.

CDR3 in amino acids: CASSQGRMTYEQYF. CDR3 bases: TGTGCCAGCAGCCAGGGACGGATGACCTACGAGCAGTACTTC. The chain links TRBV5-6 to TRBJ2-7; the D call may be TRBD1 or TRBD2 (5 bases each). Germline V CDR1 and CDR2: SGHDT, YYEEEE. Trimming cost V 4 bases and J 2 bases, with 13 bases left between them. This CDR3 contains 14 residues.

CDR3 sequence reads: CASSLSPGNTGELFF. DNA for the CDR3: TGTGCCAGCAGTTTAAGCCCTGGGAACACCGGGGAGCTGTTTTTT. The genes are TRBV12-3 or TRBV12-4 and TRBJ2-2; D gene unclear. The V end was cut by 2 bases, the J end by 1 base, with 8 bases between. This CDR3 region has 15 residues.

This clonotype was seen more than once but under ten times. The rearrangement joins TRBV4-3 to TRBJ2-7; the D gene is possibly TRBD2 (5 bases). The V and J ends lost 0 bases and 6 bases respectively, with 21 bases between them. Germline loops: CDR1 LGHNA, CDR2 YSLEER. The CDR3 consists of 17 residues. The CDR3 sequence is CASSQDIGQGLSVEQYF. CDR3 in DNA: TGCGCCAGCAGCCAAGATATTGGTCAAGGACTTTCCGTCGAGCAGTACTTC.

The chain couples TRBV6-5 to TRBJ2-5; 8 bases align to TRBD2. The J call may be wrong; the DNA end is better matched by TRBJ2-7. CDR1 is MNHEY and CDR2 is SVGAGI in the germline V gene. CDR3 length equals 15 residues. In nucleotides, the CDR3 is TGTGCCAGCAGCCGGACTAGCCTACGTCTCGACGAGCAGTACTTC. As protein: CASSRTSLRLDEQYF.

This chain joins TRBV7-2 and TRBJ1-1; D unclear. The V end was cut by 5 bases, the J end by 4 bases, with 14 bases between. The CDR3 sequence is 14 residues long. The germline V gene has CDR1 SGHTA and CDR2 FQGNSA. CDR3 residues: CASSQQPGLTEAFF. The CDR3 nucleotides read TGTGCCAGCAGCCAACAACCAGGCCTCACTGAAGCTTTCTTT.

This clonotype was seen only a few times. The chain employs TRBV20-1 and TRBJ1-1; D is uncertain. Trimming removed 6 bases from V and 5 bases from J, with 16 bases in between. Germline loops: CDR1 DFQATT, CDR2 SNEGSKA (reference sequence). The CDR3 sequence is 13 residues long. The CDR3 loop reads CSATWGGWTEAFF. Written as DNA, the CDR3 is TGCAGTGCCACCTGGGGAGGTTGGACTGAAGCTTTCTTT.

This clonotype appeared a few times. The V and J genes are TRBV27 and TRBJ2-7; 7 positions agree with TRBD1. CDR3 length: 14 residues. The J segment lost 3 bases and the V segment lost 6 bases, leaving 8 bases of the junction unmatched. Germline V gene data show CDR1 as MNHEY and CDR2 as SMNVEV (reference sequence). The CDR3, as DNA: TGTGCCAGCAGCACCCGGGACAGATACTACGAGCAGTACTTC. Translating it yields CASSTRDRYYEQYF.